This entry concerns a single TCR beta chain. The antigen remains unidentified. The CDR3 is made up of 14 amino acids. CDR1 and CDR2 from the germline V gene are MNHNS and SASEGT. The ends lost 6 bases at V and 6 bases at J; junction bases unmatched: 7. The sample belongs to a study of shared clonotypes between healthy human individuals. As for the study in general: Sampling drew on donors who were a couple of women and a few men aged 18 to 49. Study results and limitations: Some clonotypes were shared by all four sorted-subset donors, while others were not shared. The non-shared ones had lower generation probabilities than the shared ones. Estimated clonotype richness was generally higher in naive than memory subsets.

Libraries were prepared by immunoSEQ multiplex PCR; TCRdb keeps only in-frame clonotypes and omits some of them. The table lists some 2.4 million clones, 80% to 95% of them singletons, with around 0.4% in the top ten. The donors, all of them Caucasian adults, lived in Nashville, Tennessee. V and J are TRBV6-1 and TRBJ2-7; 11 bases fit TRBD1. Input material: naive CD4+ T cells from PBMCs. As for subset: CD45RA+ positively selected. This TCR came from a man between 18 and 35 years old in good health. Some clones in this sample may be carry-over from other donors' samples. The chain's CDR3 is CASRTPGQGGEQYF. CDR3 coding DNA: TGTGCCAGCAGGACCCCGGGACAGGGGGGCGAGCAGTACTTC.